Below are 10 T cell receptor beta chains sequenced from a single sample in a study of OX40 agonist ivuxolimab in advanced cancers. Method: immunoSEQ multiplex PCR; TCRdb's copy keeps in-frame clones and lacks some. Seen here are about 110,000 clones, less than 95% observed once, and the top ten hold under 0.85%. The starting material was CD4+ or CD8+ T cells sorted from blood, obtained in a trial of the OX40 agonist ivuxolimab. These receptors originate from an adult with an advanced solid tumor such as melanoma, head and neck, liver or kidney cancer.

CDR3 sequence reads: CATSRGQVADQETQYF. The DNA for the CDR3 is TGTGCCACCAGCAGAGGACAAGTGGCAGACCAAGAGACCCAGTACTTC. V usage is TRBV15 and J usage is TRBJ2-5; D ambiguous. V lost 1 base and J 0 bases, leaving 12 bases between the germline ends. CDR3 size: 16 residues. Germline V gene data show CDR1 as LNHNV and CDR2 as YYDKDF (reference sequence).

This clone came up once. The chain couples TRBV14 to TRBJ2-5; D is undetermined. Per germline, CDR1 SGHDN and CDR2 FVKESK. The V and J ends lost 6 bases and 4 bases respectively, with 18 bases between them. The CDR3 sequence is 15 residues long. CDR3 nucleotide sequence: TGTGCCAGCAGTCCTCTTGTTTCCGATAGAGAGACCCAGTACTTC. Its protein is CASSPLVSDRETQYF.

V and J are TRBV5-1 and TRBJ2-7, with 13 bases fitting TRBD2. The junction had 4 bases not matched to a gene; V was cut back by 2 bases and J by 2 bases. The CDR3 contains 16 residues. Germline values: CDR1 SGHRS, CDR2 YFSETQ. CDR3 sequence (DNA): TGCGCCAGCAGCTTAGGACTAGCGGGAGCTACCTACGAGCAGTACTTC. This sequence encodes CASSLGLAGATYEQYF.

V and J are TRBV5-8 and TRBJ2-5, with D uncertain. The CDR3 totals 14 residues. Germline values: CDR1 SGHTS, CDR2 YDEGEE. The germline V and J ends were trimmed by 0 bases and 5 bases, with 11 bases remaining between them. The CDR3 reads CASSLEKGSETQYF. CDR3 nucleotide sequence: TGTGCCAGCAGCTTGGAAAAGGGATCGGAGACCCAGTACTTC.

The chain couples TRBV19 to TRBJ1-5, with 7 bases identical to TRBD1. CDR1 LNHDA and CDR2 SQIVND come from the germline V gene (reference sequence). This CDR3 has 15 residues. V lost 0 bases, J lost 5 bases, and 4 bases stayed unmatched. CDR3 residues: CASSIEAQGYQPQHF. In nucleotides, the CDR3 is TGTGCCAGTAGTATAGAGGCACAGGGGTATCAGCCCCAGCATTTT.

This clone was picked up one time. The chain uses TRBV30 and TRBJ1-1; 8 nucleotides align to TRBD1. Germline V gene sequence: CDR1 GTSNPN, CDR2 SVGIG (reference sequence). V gave up 3 bases and J gave up 5 bases; unmatched junction bases: 5. CDR3 size: 13 residues. The CDR3 sequence: CAWSFGQGTEAFF. The CDR3 region has the DNA TGTGCCTGGAGCTTCGGACAGGGTACTGAAGCTTTCTTT.

The chain recombines TRBV30 with TRBJ2-1, with 7 bases lining up with TRBD1. The CDR3 is 15 amino acids. CDR1 GTSNPN and CDR2 SVGIG come from the germline V gene (reference sequence). After removal of 0 bases from V and 7 bases from J, the junction contained 9 bases not matched to a gene. Written as DNA, the CDR3 is TGTGCCTGGAGTGTATCGGCAGGGGGTGGAAATGAGCAGTTCTTC. It specifies CAWSVSAGGGNEQFF.

The V and J genes are TRBV27 and TRBJ2-1, with D uncertain. Per germline, CDR1 MNHEY and CDR2 SMNVEV (reference sequence). V was trimmed by 4 bases and J by 0 bases, leaving 7 bases between them. The CDR3 spans 14 residues. The CDR3 region has the DNA TGTGCCAGCAGTTCACTGGTCTCCTACAATGAGCAGTTCTTC. Its translation is CASSSLVSYNEQFF.

The rearrangement uses TRBV27 and TRBJ2-3, with 10 bases fitting TRBD1. Losses at the gene ends were 3 bases for V and 1 base for J; bases not matched to a gene: 4. Germline CDR1 and CDR2: MNHEY and SMNVEV (reference sequence). CDR3 length equals 16 residues. The DNA for the CDR3 is TGTGCCAGCAGTTTGGGACAGGGGAGAGGCACAGATACGCAGTATTTT. Translation: CASSLGQGRGTDTQYF.

J is TRBJ1-1 and V is TRBV27; TRBD1 matches 7 bases. The CDR3 covers 15 residues. The V gene's germline CDR1 is MNHEY and CDR2 SMNVEV (reference sequence). J was trimmed by 1 base and V by 3 bases; bases with no gene match: 5. This CDR3 is CASSFTGVGNTEAFF. The CDR3 bases are TGTGCCAGCAGTTTCACAGGGGTGGGGAACACTGAAGCTTTCTTT.